This TCR beta chain was observed in a study of CD8 T cells in Susac syndrome. An amount of RNA that ranged from about 0.45 to 1 ug was reverse transcribed with random hexamers. Multiplex PCR with immunoSEQ amplified the TCR beta CDR3 across 54 Vbeta and 13 Jbeta. MiXCR, run by TCRdb on the immunoSEQ multiplex PCR reads, gives a single entry per CDR3 protein. Of around 130,000 distinct CDR3 sequences listed, about 95% are singletons. While CD8+ and CD4+ T cells were isolated negatively, TEMRA cells were enriched by FACS. Source material: CD4+ T cells from PBMCs. The TCR was taken from a human donor with multiple sclerosis.

The CDR3, as DNA: TGTGCCAGCACTAGGGTGGGCGGCGGCTACACCTTC. This sequence encodes CASTRVGGGYTF. The rearrangement uses TRBV6-5 and TRBJ1-2, with D unclear. Per germline, CDR1 MNHEY and CDR2 SVGAGI. The CDR3 extends over 12 amino acids. V dropped 7 bases and J dropped 8 bases, with 14 bases sitting between them.